The 25 T cell receptor beta chains below all came from one sample that was sequenced in a study of PD-1 blockade in classical Hodgkin lymphoma. The sample's time point: cycle 4 day 1 (C4D1), after more than five weeks of nivolumab. All patients relapsed after autologous stem cell transplantation, and brentuximab vedotin exposure varied. TCRdb's copy holds only in-frame clones and misses some; the assay was immunoSEQ multiplex PCR. The repertoire includes 100,000 or so clones, 90% to 95% of them detected once, and less than 2% sits in the top ten. The sequenced sample was peripheral blood mononuclear cells (PBMCs), obtained before the fourth cycle of nivolumab. The source of these receptors is a human donor with classical Hodgkin lymphoma.

The V call is TRBV6-6, the J call TRBJ2-7; possibly TRBD1 for D (5 bases). The CDR3 sequence is 12 residues long. Germline V gene lookup returns CDR1 MNHNY and CDR2 SVGAGI (reference sequence). V lost 4 bases and J lost 3, with 7 bases in between. The CDR3 nucleotides read TGTGCCAGCAGTTCCCAGGGCTACGAGCAGTACTTC. This gives the protein CASSSQGYEQYF.

The chain is built from TRBV28 and TRBJ2-7, with D perhaps given as TRBD1 or TRBD2 (5 bases each). Germline CDR1 MDHEN, CDR2 SYDVKM. CDR3 length: 15 residues. Trimming took 5 bases from V and 3 from J, leaving 17 bases between them. The DNA for the CDR3 is TGTGCCAGCAGTCCACCACGGGGCCTTAACTACGAGCAGTACTTC. Translating gives CASSPPRGLNYEQYF. Supplemented by reference TRBV28 and TRBJ2-7, the full variable domain reads DVKVTQSSRYLVKRTGEKVFLECVQDMDHENMFWYRQDPGLGLRLIYFSYDVKMKEKGDIPEGYSVSREKKERFSLILESASTNQTSMYLCASSPPRGLNYEQYFGPGTRLTVT.

The rearrangement uses TRBV12-5 and TRBJ2-3; TRBD2 matches 15 bases. J was trimmed by 4 bases and V by 5 bases; bases with no gene match: 4. The V gene's germline CDR1 is LGHNT and CDR2 FRNRAP. CDR3 length equals 16 residues. DNA of the CDR3: TGTGCTAGTGGTCAGGGACTAGCGGGAGGTTCAGATACGCAGTATTTT. Translation: CASGQGLAGGSDTQYF.

This chain joins TRBV6-5 and TRBJ2-6, with D unclear. This CDR3 has 16 residues. The V gene's germline CDR1 is MNHEY and CDR2 SVGAGI. V lost 2 bases, J lost 4 bases, and 12 bases lay in between. The CDR3 nucleotides are TGTGCCAGCAGTTACCCCAAAAGGAGCGGGGCCAACGTCCTGACTTTC. Amino acid sequence: CASSYPKRSGANVLTF.

The chain couples TRBV28 to TRBJ2-5; TRBD2 is a possible D gene (7 bases). Looked up from germline, CDR1 is MDHEN and CDR2 is SYDVKM. The CDR3 has 15 residues. Trimming cost V 6 bases and J 5 bases, with 19 bases left between them. The chain's CDR3 is CASRAIGGATETQYF. The CDR3 DNA is TGTGCCAGCAGGGCGATAGGGGGGGCCACGGAGACCCAGTACTTC.

The rearrangement links TRBV9 to TRBJ2-5, with TRBD1 matching over 8 bases. Germline V CDR1 and CDR2: SGDLS, YYNGEE. The CDR3 contains 15 residues. Losses at the gene ends were 4 bases for V and 5 bases for J; bases not matched to a gene: 10. The CDR3 nucleotides are TGTGCCAGCAGCCCCCGGACAGGGTCCTTGGAGACCCAGTACTTC. Protein sequence: CASSPRTGSLETQYF.

This clone was seen just once. This chain uses TRBV6-1 with TRBJ2-7, with unresolved D. From germline, CDR1 is MNHNS and CDR2 SASEGT. This CDR3 comprises 13 residues. Trimming shortened V by 2 bases and J by 3 bases, and 8 bases separated the two germline ends. CDR3 residues: CASSEPRNYEQYF. The CDR3 coding sequence is TGTGCCAGCAGTGAACCTAGGAACTACGAGCAGTACTTC.

CDR3 protein: CASSFGRSGYGYTF. DNA for the CDR3: TGTGCCAGCAGTTTTGGGAGGTCTGGCTATGGCTACACCTTC. J is TRBJ1-2 and V is TRBV27, with D unclear. Trimming pared 3 bases from V and 4 bases from J, leaving 12 bases between. Germline CDR1 is MNHEY and CDR2 is SMNVEV (reference sequence). The CDR3 is 14 residues long.

The rearrangement joins TRBV27 to TRBJ2-5; 8 positions match TRBD2. Losses at the gene ends were 2 bases for V and 4 bases for J; bases not matched to a gene: 6. This CDR3 comprises 15 residues. The V gene's germline CDR1 is MNHEY and CDR2 SMNVEV (reference sequence). The CDR3: CASSLGGGFIETQYF. CDR3 DNA: TGTGCCAGCAGTTTAGGCGGGGGGTTTATAGAGACCCAGTACTTC.

This clone was seen once. The J gene is TRBJ1-2, the V gene TRBV6-1; TRBD1 aligns across 8 bases. The trim removed 1 base at V and 4 bases at J, leaving 2 bases unmatched. This CDR3 spans 14 amino acids. Germline CDR1 reads MNHNS; CDR2 reads SASEGT. The CDR3 loop is CASSEGTGLYGYTF. The CDR3 DNA is TGTGCCAGCAGTGAAGGGACAGGGCTCTATGGCTACACCTTC.

CDR3 sequence reads: CASRSGLVHEQFF. CDR3 DNA: TGTGCCAGCAGATCCGGACTAGTCCATGAGCAGTTCTTC. The chain employs TRBV28 and TRBJ2-1; TRBD2 agrees at 7 bases. The CDR3 has 13 amino acids. The trim removed 6 bases at V and 8 bases at J, leaving 7 bases unmatched. The germline V gene encodes CDR1 MDHEN and CDR2 SYDVKM.

The rearrangement uses TRBV28 and TRBJ2-2, with D uncertain. Germline V gene lookup returns CDR1 MDHEN and CDR2 SYDVKM. There are 14 residues in the CDR3. Between the trimmed V and J ends, which lost 7 bases and 8 bases, there was a span of 17 bases. CDR3 sequence reads: CASTQDRPSGELFF. The CDR3 DNA sequence: TGTGCCAGCACCCAGGACCGCCCATCTGGGGAGCTGTTTTTT.

The rearrangement links TRBV18 to TRBJ2-1; the D gene is possibly TRBD2 (7 bases). The germline V gene encodes CDR1 KGHSH and CDR2 LQKENI. Deletions cut 3 bases from V and 4 bases from J, with 16 bases between. CDR3 length: 16 residues. The CDR3 bases are TGTGCCAGCTCACCCAAGGGGGGGGGCGCTTACAATGAGCAGTTCTTC. Amino acid sequence: CASSPKGGGAYNEQFF.

V gene TRBV4-1 combines with J gene TRBJ1-1; 8 nucleotides line up with TRBD1. The germline gives CDR1 MGHRA, CDR2 YSYEKL. V shed 1 base, J shed 2 bases, and the junction held 6 bases outside the gene matches. The CDR3 sequence is 16 residues long. Here the CDR3 reads CASSQARGLGNTEAFF. For the CDR3, the DNA is TGCGCCAGCAGCCAAGCCAGGGGGCTGGGAAACACTGAAGCTTTCTTT.

The chain joins TRBV11-2 to TRBJ2-1, with D perhaps TRBD1 (6 bases). The CDR3 is 15 residues long. V dropped 3 bases and J dropped 2 bases, with 11 bases sitting between them. CDR1 and CDR2 (germline): SGHAT, FQNNGV. The CDR3 nucleotides read TGTGCCAGCAGCTTTGACAGGAGTGCCTACAATGAGCAGTTCTTC. This codes for CASSFDRSAYNEQFF.

The gene calls are TRBV27 and TRBJ1-2; TRBD1 matches at 7 bases. The CDR3 length is 12 residues. CDR1 MNHEY and CDR2 SMNVEV come from the germline V gene (reference sequence). J gave up 8 bases and V 5 bases, and 5 bases lay outside the gene matches. The CDR3: CASSRQGGGYTF. The CDR3 nucleotides read TGTGCCAGCAGTCGACAGGGTGGGGGCTACACCTTC.

In its sample, this clone was seen once. This rearrangement joins TRBV7-9 to TRBJ1-1, with D possibly matching TRBD1 (6 bases). V was shortened by 5 bases and J by 4 bases, with 14 bases between the two germline ends. This CDR3 region has 14 residues. Germline loops: CDR1 SEHNR, CDR2 FQNEAQ (reference sequence). CDR3 coding DNA: TGTGCCAGCAGCCCCGCAGGGGCAACCACTGAAGCTTTCTTT. Translated, it gives CASSPAGATTEAFF.

The J gene is TRBJ1-3, the V gene TRBV5-8; D unclear. The CDR3 has 16 residues. V was pared by 0 bases and J by 0 bases, with 10 bases between. CDR1 and CDR2 (germline): SGHTS, YDEGEE. The CDR3 bases are TGTGCCAGCAGCTTGGGACACGCGAGCTCTGGAAACACCATATATTTT. Amino acid sequence: CASSLGHASSGNTIYF.

CDR3 sequence: CASSLQGKGTDTQYF. The CDR3 nucleotides are TGTGCCAGCAGTTTACAGGGGAAGGGCACAGATACGCAGTATTTT. The V gene is TRBV28, the J gene TRBJ2-3, with D maybe TRBD1 (6 bases). From germline, CDR1 is MDHEN and CDR2 SYDVKM. This CDR3 region has 15 residues. Deletions cut 2 bases from V and 1 base from J, with 10 bases between.

The rearrangement joins TRBV19 to TRBJ2-2, with 7 bases identical to TRBD1. V trimming: 5 bases; J trimming: 3 bases; junction bases outside the gene matches: 6. The CDR3 extends over 15 amino acids. Germline lookup yields CDR1 LNHDA and CDR2 SQIVND (reference sequence). The CDR3 DNA sequence: TGTGCCAGTAGTCCGGCAGGGGGTGACACCGGGGAGCTGTTTTTT. This translates into CASSPAGGDTGELFF. The whole variable domain, remainder taken from reference TRBV19 and TRBJ2-2, is DGGITQSPKYLFRKEGQNVTLSCEQNLNHDAMYWYRQDPGQGLRLIYYSQIVNDFQKGDIAEGYSVSREKKESFPLTVTSAQKNPTAFYLCASSPAGGDTGELFFGEGSRLTVL.

The genes are TRBV10-3 and TRBJ1-1, with TRBD1 matching over 11 bases. The CDR3 is made up of 15 amino acids. Germline V lookup: CDR1 ENHRY, CDR2 SYGVKD. Trimming removed 1 base from V and 10 bases from J; junction bases left unmatched: 8. The CDR3: CAISELGTGGTGAFF. DNA of the CDR3: TGTGCCATCAGTGAGTTAGGGACAGGGGGAACGGGAGCTTTCTTT.

The chain has TRBV4-1 and TRBJ1-1; D not resolved. V gave up 1 base and J gave up 2 bases, with 8 bases separating them. Germline CDR1 reads MGHRA; CDR2 reads YSYEKL. The CDR3 contains 14 residues. The CDR3: CASSQVLPNTEAFF. The CDR3 DNA follows: TGCGCCAGCAGCCAAGTTCTCCCTAACACTGAAGCTTTCTTT.

The genes are TRBV7-9 and TRBJ1-1; a weak D match, TRBD1 (5 bases). CDR1 is SEHNR and CDR2 is FQNEAQ in the germline V gene (reference sequence). The V end lost 11 bases, the J end lost 5 bases, and 9 bases lay between the germline ends. The CDR3 extends over 10 amino acids. The CDR3 protein is CASRGTEAFF. Written as DNA, the CDR3 is TGTGCCTCCCGGGGGACTGAAGCTTTCTTT.

V and J are TRBV29-1 and TRBJ1-1; D uncertain. The CDR3 contains 13 residues. V was shortened by 3 bases and J by 4 bases, with 12 bases between the two germline ends. Looked up from germline, CDR1 is SQVTM and CDR2 is ANQGSEA. Here the CDR3 reads CSVDEGGITEAFF. Written as DNA, the CDR3 is TGCAGCGTTGATGAGGGTGGAATCACTGAAGCTTTCTTT.

This clone was observed once. V is TRBV4-2 and J is TRBJ2-1, with 10 nucleotides matching TRBD2. V gave up 0 bases and J gave up 9 bases; unmatched junction bases: 5. Germline CDR1 is LGHNA and CDR2 is YNFKEQ. The CDR3 has 15 residues. In DNA, the CDR3 is TGTGCCAGCAGCCAAGATCAGCTAGCGGGGGCTGAGCAGTTCTTC. Its translation: CASSQDQLAGAEQFF.